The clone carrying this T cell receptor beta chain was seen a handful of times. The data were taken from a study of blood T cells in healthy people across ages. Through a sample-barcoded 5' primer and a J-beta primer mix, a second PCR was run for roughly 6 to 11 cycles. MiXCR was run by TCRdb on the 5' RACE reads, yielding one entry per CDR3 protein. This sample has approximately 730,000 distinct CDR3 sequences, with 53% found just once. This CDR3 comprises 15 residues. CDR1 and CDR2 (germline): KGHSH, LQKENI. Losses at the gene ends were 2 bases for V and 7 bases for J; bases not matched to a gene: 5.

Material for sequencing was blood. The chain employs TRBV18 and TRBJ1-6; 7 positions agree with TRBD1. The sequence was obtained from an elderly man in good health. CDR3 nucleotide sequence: TGTGCCAGCTCACCAAATACCAGGGGGAATTCACCCCTCCACTTT. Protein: CASSPNTRGNSPLHF.